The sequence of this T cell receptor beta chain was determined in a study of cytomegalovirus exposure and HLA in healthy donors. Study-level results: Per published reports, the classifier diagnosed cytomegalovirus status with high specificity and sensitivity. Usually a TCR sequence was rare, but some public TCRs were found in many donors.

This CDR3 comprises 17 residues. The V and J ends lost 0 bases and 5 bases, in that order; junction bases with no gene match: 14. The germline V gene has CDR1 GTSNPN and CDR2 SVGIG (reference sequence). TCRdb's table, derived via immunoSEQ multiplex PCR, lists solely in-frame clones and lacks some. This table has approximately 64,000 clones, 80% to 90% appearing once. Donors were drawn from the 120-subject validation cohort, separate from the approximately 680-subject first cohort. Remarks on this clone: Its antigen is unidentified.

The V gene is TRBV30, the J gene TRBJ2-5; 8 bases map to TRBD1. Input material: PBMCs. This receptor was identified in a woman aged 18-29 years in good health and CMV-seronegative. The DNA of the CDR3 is TGTGCCTGGAGTGTACAAGTTTCGGGCAGGGGGCCGGAGACCCAGTACTTC. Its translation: CAWSVQVSGRGPETQYF.